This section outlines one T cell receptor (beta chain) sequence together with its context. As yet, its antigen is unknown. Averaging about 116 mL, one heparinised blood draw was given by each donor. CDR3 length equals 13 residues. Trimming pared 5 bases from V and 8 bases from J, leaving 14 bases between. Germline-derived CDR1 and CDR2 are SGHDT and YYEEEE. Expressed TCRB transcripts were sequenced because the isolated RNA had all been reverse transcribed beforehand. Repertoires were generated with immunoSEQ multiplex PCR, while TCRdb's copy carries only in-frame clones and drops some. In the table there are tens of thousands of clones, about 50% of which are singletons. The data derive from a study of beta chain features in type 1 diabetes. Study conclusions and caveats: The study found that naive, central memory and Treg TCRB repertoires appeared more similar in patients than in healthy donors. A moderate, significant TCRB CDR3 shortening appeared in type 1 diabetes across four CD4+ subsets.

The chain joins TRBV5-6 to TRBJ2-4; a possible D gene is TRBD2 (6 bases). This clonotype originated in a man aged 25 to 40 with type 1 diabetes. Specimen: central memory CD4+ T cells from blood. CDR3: CASSRPGADIQYF. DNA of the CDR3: TGTGCCAGCAGTCGACCGGGAGCGGACATTCAGTACTTC. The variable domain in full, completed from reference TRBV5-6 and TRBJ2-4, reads DAGVTQSPTHLIKTRGQQVTLRCSPKSGHDTVSWYQQALGQGPQFIFQYYEEEERQRGNFPDRFSGHQFPNYSSELNVNALLLGDSALYLCASSRPGADIQYFGAGTRLSVL.